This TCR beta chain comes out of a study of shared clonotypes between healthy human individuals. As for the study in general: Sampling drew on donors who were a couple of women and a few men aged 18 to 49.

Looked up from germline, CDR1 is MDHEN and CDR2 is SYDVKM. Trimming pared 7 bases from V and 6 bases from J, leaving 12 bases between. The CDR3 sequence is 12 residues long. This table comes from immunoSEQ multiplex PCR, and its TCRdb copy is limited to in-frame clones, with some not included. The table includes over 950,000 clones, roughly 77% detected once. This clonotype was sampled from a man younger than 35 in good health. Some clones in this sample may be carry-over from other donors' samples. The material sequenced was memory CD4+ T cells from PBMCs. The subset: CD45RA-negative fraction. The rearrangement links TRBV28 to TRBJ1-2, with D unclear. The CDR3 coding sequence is TGTGCCAGCACGGGGTCTGGGAATGGCTACACCTTC. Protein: CASTGSGNGYTF.